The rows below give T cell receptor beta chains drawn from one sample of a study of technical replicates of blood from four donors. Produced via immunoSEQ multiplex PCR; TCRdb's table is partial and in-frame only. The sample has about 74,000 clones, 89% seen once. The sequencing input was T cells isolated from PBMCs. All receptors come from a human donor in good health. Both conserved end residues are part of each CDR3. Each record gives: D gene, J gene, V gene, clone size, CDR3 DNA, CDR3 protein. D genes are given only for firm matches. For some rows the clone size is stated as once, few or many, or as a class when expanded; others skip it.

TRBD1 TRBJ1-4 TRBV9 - TGTGCCAGCAGCCCGGACAGGGGATACGAAAAACTGTTTTTT CASSPDRGYEKLFF
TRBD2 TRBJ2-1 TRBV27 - TGTGCCAGCAGTTCGGGACTAGCGGATAGAGGGATCACTGAGCAGTTCTTC CASSSGLADRGITEQFF
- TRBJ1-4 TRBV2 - TGTGCCAGCAGTCCCCCCCGGGGGGTAGGTTTTGAAAAACTGTTTTTT CASSPPRGVGFEKLFF
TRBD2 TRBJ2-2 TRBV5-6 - TGTGCCAGCAGCTTGGATAGCGGGAGGAGGAACACCGGGGAGCTGTTTTTT CASSLDSGRRNTGELFF
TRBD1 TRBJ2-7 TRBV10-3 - TGTGCCATCAGTGATTTGGACAGGGTTTCCTACGAGCAGTACTTC CAISDLDRVSYEQYF
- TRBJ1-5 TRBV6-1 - TGTGCCAGCACACAGCTCCGGAATCAGCCCCAGCATTTT CASTQLRNQPQHF
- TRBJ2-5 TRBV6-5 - TGTGCCAGCACCCAAGGAGGGAACACGGCGACCCAGTACTTC CASTQGGNTATQYF
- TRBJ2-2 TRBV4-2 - TGTGCCAGCAGCCAAGCGGGAGAAGGAACCGGGGAGCTGTTTTTT CASSQAGEGTGELFF
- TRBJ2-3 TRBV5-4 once TGTGCCAGCATCGGGACAGATACGCAGTATTTT CASIGTDTQYF
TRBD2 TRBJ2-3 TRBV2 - TGTGCCAGCAGTGAAGCCCGCGGGGGAGTCACAGATACGCAGTATTTT CASSEARGGVTDTQYF
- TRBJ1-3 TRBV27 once TGTGCCAGCAGTTGGGGGAGGTCTGGAAACACCATATATTTT CASSWGRSGNTIYF
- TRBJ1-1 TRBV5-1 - TGCGCCAGCAGCACCGGGACTCACACTGAAGCTTTCTTT CASSTGTHTEAFF
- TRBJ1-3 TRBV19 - TGTGCCAGTAGTATCCCGGCGGCTATGTTCTCTGGAAACACCATATATTTT CASSIPAAMFSGNTIYF
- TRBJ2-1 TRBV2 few TGTGCCAGCACCGGTCTCAATGAGCAGTTCTTC CASTGLNEQFF
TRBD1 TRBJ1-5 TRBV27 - TGTGCCAGCAGTTTTTCGAGGGACAGTTACAATCAGCCCCAGCATTTT CASSFSRDSYNQPQHF
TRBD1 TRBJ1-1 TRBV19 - TGTGCCAGTAGTAAACAGGGGGCGAACACTGAAGCTTTCTTT CASSKQGANTEAFF
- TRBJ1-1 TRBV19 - TGTGCCAGTAACCTCGATGGAGAGGGGGTGAACACTGAAGCTTTCTTT CASNLDGEGVNTEAFF
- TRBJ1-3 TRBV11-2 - TGTGCCAGCAGAACTACCCGGAACAGGGGAAACACCATATATTTT CASRTTRNRGNTIYF
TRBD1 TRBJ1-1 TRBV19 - TGTGCCAGTAGTATTAGCTGGGGACAGTCAATGAACACTGAAGCTTTCTTT CASSISWGQSMNTEAFF
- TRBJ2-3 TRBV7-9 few TGTGCCAGCAGCTTATTCGGGTACACAGATACGCAGTATTTT CASSLFGYTDTQYF
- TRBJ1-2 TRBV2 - TGTGCCAGCAGCTCCAATAGTTATGGCTACACCTTC CASSSNSYGYTF
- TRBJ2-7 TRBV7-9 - TGTGCCAGCACCCCACCCGGACTTCCTAACTACGAGCAGTACTTC CASTPPGLPNYEQYF
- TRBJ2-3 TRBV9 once TGTGCCAGCAGCGCGAACAGGGGGCGCAGAGCGGGAGGCCCCGCAGATACGCAGTATTTT CASSANRGRRAGGPADTQYF